This paragraph covers one TCR beta chain sequence. Its antigen remains unknown. Germline values: CDR1 SGHRS, CDR2 YFSETQ. The CDR3 consists of 16 residues. The V and J ends lost 5 bases and 6 bases respectively, with 21 bases between them. CD4+CD45RO+CD25- cells were isolated as memory CD4+ T cells. Semi-nested PCR with Nested Universal Primer A followed constant-region reverse priming of full-length variable regions. TCRdb re-called the 5' RACE reads through MiXCR, storing one row per CDR3 protein. The sample records about 9,000 distinct CDR3 sequences, roughly 50% being singletons. Study outcomes and limitations: Greatest tumor Treg TCR overlap was with tumor naive CD4+ cells. Tumor memory CD4+ T cell TCR gene usage clustered with blood and lymph node memory CD4+ cells and lymph node naive CD4+ cells.

Sequencing was done on a sample of memory CD4+ T cells sorted from a lymph node. Subset of the sample: memory CD4+ T cells, CD4+CD45RO+CD25-. The source is a female donor with breast cancer. The chain couples TRBV5-1 to TRBJ2-1, with D perhaps TRBD2 (5 bases). The CDR3 loop reads CASRPPPGKWGNEQFF. CDR3 DNA sequence: TGCGCCAGCAGACCCCCACCGGGGAAGTGGGGCAATGAGCAGTTCTTC.